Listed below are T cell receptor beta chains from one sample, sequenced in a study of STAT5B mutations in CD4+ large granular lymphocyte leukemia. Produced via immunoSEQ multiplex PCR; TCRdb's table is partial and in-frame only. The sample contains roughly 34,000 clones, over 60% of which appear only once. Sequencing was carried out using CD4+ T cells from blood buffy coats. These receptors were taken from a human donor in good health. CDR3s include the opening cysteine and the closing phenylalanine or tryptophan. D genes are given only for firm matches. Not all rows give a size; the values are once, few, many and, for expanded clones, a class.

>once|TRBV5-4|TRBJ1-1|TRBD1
TGTGCCAGCAGCGTCAACAGGGGTTCGAACACTGAAGCTTTCTTT
CASSVNRGSNTEAFF
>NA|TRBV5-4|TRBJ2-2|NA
TGTGCCAGCAGCTTGGGACAGCCGAACACCGGGGAGCTGTTTTTT
CASSLGQPNTGELFF
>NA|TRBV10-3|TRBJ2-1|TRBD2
TGTGCCATCGGGCCCCCTCGGGTGGCGGGAGTAGGAAATGAGCAGTTCTTC
CAIGPPRVAGVGNEQFF
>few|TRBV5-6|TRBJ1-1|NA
TGTGCCAGCAGATCGGTGAACACTGAAGCTTTCTTT
CASRSVNTEAFF
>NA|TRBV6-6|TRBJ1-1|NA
TGTGCCAGCAGTGCGGGGGGGACTGAAGCTTTCTTT
CASSAGGTEAFF
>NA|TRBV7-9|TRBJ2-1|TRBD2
TGTGCCAGCAGCTTGAGCGGGATGACCTACAATGAGCAGTTCTTC
CASSLSGMTYNEQFF
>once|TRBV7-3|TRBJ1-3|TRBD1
TGTGCCAGCAGCCTAGGACAGGGGTACTCTGGAAACACCATATATTTT
CASSLGQGYSGNTIYF
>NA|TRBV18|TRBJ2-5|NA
TGTGCCAGCTCACCTAGCTCTCAAGAGACCCAGTACTTC
CASSPSSQETQYF
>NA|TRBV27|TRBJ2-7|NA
TGTGCCAGCACGTCAAGTTGGGGGTACGAGCAGTACTTC
CASTSSWGYEQYF
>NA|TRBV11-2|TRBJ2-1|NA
TGTGCCAGCAGCTCCAGGGGAGGCCTTAACTACAATGAGCAGTTCTTC
CASSSRGGLNYNEQFF
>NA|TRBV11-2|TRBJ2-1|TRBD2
TGTGCCAGCAGCTTAGGACTAGCGGAGTACAATGAGCAGTTCTTC
CASSLGLAEYNEQFF
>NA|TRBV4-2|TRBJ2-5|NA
TGTGCCAGCAGCCCGGACGGGGGAGTGGGGGAGACCCAGTACTTC
CASSPDGGVGETQYF